Listed here are 22 T cell receptor beta chains from one sample, sequenced in a study of cytomegalovirus exposure and HLA in healthy donors. The study ran its PCR with 60 Vbeta and 13 Jbeta primers. The repertoire was sequenced with immunoSEQ multiplex PCR; TCRdb's copy has only in-frame clones and lacks some. Among 180,000 or so clones, more than 60% were seen once, and the ten largest hold 2.5% to 3.5%. The specimen was PBMCs. The receptors were gathered from a female donor in good health and CMV-seronegative.

This clone has only one observation. CDR3 residues: CASSSELRLLFF. Written as DNA, the CDR3 is TGTGCCAGCAGCTCCGAACTCCGGTTGCTGTTTTTT. The rearrangement joins TRBV28 to TRBJ1-4; D gene ambiguous. Per the germline V gene, CDR1 is MDHEN and CDR2 is SYDVKM. Trimming took 6 bases from V and 14 from J, leaving 16 bases between them. The CDR3 contains 12 residues.

The CDR3 protein is CASSPVASTDTQYF. CDR3 sequence (DNA): TGTGCCAGCAGTCCCGTAGCCTCCACAGATACGCAGTATTTT. V is TRBV28 and J is TRBJ2-3; D is undetermined. V gave up 5 bases and J gave up 2 bases, with 11 bases separating them. CDR1 and CDR2 (germline): MDHEN, SYDVKM. CDR3 length equals 14 residues.

The sample holds one count of this clone. V and J are TRBV5-6 and TRBJ2-5, with 7 bases identical to TRBD2. The germline V gene encodes CDR1 SGHDT and CDR2 YYEEEE. V shed 4 bases, J shed 4 bases, and the junction held 13 bases outside the gene matches. There are 16 residues in the CDR3. CDR3 nucleotide sequence: TGTGCCAGCAGCCTCAGGACTAGTGGGTGGGTAGAGACCCAGTACTTC. Amino acids: CASSLRTSGWVETQYF.

The chain recombines TRBV7-2 with TRBJ2-1; D is possibly TRBD2 (5 bases). Germline CDR1 reads SGHTA; CDR2 reads FQGNSA. This CDR3 is built from 11 residues. V lost 5 bases to trimming and J lost 9 bases, with 8 bases between them. The CDR3 here is CASSPGVEQFF. CDR3 DNA: TGTGCCAGCAGCCCCGGGGTTGAGCAGTTCTTC.

With regard to this clone: One end of the junction is discordant with germline, which a read error may explain. This sequence joins TRBV6-5 and TRBJ2-7; 7 bases agree with TRBD1. Germline V CDR1 and CDR2: MNHEY, SVGAGI. The CDR3 loop spans 11 amino acids. The CDR3 coding sequence is TGTGCCAGCAGTGAAGTGGGACAGTTTAACTTC. It is translated as CASSEVGQFNF.

The chain links TRBV18 to TRBJ1-2; D unresolved. The germline CDR1 and CDR2 sequences are KGHSH and LQKENI. The ends were cut back, 3 bases at V and 5 bases at J, with 10 bases in the middle. This CDR3 region has 13 residues. CDR3 in amino acids: CASSPGEEYGYTF. CDR3 coding DNA: TGTGCCAGCTCACCCGGGGAAGAGTATGGCTACACCTTC.

This sequence joins TRBV7-6 and TRBJ2-7; 9 nucleotides line up with TRBD1. V dropped 4 bases and J dropped 5; count of bases not matched to a gene: 9. The germline CDR1 and CDR2 sequences are SGHVS and FNYEAQ. The CDR3 runs 15 residues. The CDR3 coding sequence is TGTGCCAGCAGCTATGGGACAGGGAAGTGGAACGAGCAGTACTTC. Protein sequence: CASSYGTGKWNEQYF.

This chain connects TRBV7-9 to TRBJ1-1; maybe TRBD1 (6 bases). V was shortened by 5 bases and J by 0 bases, with 19 bases between the two germline ends. The CDR3 is 17 amino acids. The germline V gene encodes CDR1 SEHNR and CDR2 FQNEAQ (reference sequence). CDR3 DNA sequence: TGTGCCAGCAGCCTGGCGGGGGCCGTTCGGGTGAACACTGAAGCTTTCTTT. This codes for CASSLAGAVRVNTEAFF.

The V gene is TRBV5-1, the J gene TRBJ2-7; TRBD1 might be the D (5 bases). The CDR3 contains 15 residues. Per germline, CDR1 SGHRS and CDR2 YFSETQ. The V end lost 0 bases, the J end lost 2 bases, and 12 bases lay between the germline ends. CDR3 DNA sequence: TGCGCCAGCAGCTTGGGGCAGGGAATGGCCTACGAGCAGTACTTC. This translates into CASSLGQGMAYEQYF.

CDR3 sequence reads: CASATIPPGQIGYTF. CDR3 DNA sequence: TGTGCTAGTGCCACCATTCCTCCGGGACAGATAGGCTACACCTTC. This sequence joins TRBV12-5 and TRBJ1-2, with 7 nucleotides matching TRBD1. The CDR3 spans 15 residues. The ends lost 7 bases at V and 8 bases at J; junction bases unmatched: 16. Germline CDR1 and CDR2: LGHNT and FRNRAP.

The chain links TRBV19 to TRBJ2-4; TRBD1 agrees at 7 bases. The CDR3 has 16 amino acids. The ends lost 5 bases at V and 0 bases at J; junction bases unmatched: 7. Germline assignment: CDR1 LNHDA and CDR2 SQIVND (reference sequence). The CDR3 sequence is CASSSPGQLAKNIQYF. The CDR3 DNA reads as TGTGCCAGTAGTTCGCCGGGACAGTTAGCCAAAAACATTCAGTACTTC.

The chain uses TRBV5-4 and TRBJ1-2, with D possibly matching TRBD1 (5 bases). In germline, CDR1 is SGHNT, CDR2 YYREEE (reference sequence). The V gene lost 4 bases and the J gene lost 1 base, with 11 bases spanning the gap. The CDR3 consists of 14 residues. DNA for the CDR3: TGTGCCAGCAGCCCGTATCAGGGTAACTATGGCTACACCTTC. It specifies CASSPYQGNYGYTF.

This chain uses TRBV4-3 with TRBJ2-3; TRBD2 matches 10 bases. Germline V gene sequence: CDR1 LGHNA, CDR2 YSLEER. V gave up 3 bases and J gave up 3 bases; unmatched junction bases: 6. The CDR3 runs to 16 residues. The CDR3 is CASSQIAGGKTDTQYF. The DNA for the CDR3 is TGCGCCAGCAGCCAGATAGCGGGGGGAAAGACAGATACGCAGTATTTT.

This clone has only one observation. The V gene is TRBV30, the J gene TRBJ2-1, with D maybe TRBD2 (6 bases). This CDR3 comprises 15 residues. V lost 3 bases to trimming and J lost 0 bases, with 12 bases between them. CDR1 and CDR2 from the germline V gene are GTSNPN and SVGIG (reference sequence). This CDR3 reads CAWRVSGPSYNEQFF. The CDR3 DNA reads TGTGCCTGGAGGGTAAGCGGGCCCTCCTACAATGAGCAGTTCTTC.

The chain carries TRBV5-1 and TRBJ1-3, with D uncertain. Deletions cut 8 bases from V and 4 bases from J, with 7 bases between. The CDR3 extends over 11 amino acids. CDR1 SGHRS and CDR2 YFSETQ come from the germline V gene. The CDR3 spells CASIRGNTIYF. The CDR3 nucleotides read TGCGCCAGTATCAGGGGAAACACCATATATTTT.

The chain is built from TRBV6-5 and TRBJ1-2, with 9 bases that match TRBD1. Germline V lookup: CDR1 MNHEY, CDR2 SVGAGI. Trimming removed 6 bases from V and 7 bases from J; junction bases left unmatched: 9. CDR3 length: 14 amino acids. Here the CDR3 DNA reads TGTGCCAGCAGACCGGGACAGGGACTAAGTGGCTACACCTTC. It yields the protein CASRPGQGLSGYTF.

The chain couples TRBV7-3 to TRBJ2-2, with 9 bases identical to TRBD1. The CDR3 has 15 residues. The J segment lost 3 bases and the V segment lost 6 bases, leaving 5 bases of the junction unmatched. CDR1 and CDR2 from the germline V gene are SGHTA and FQGTGA. The CDR3 reads CASSVQGADTGELFF. The CDR3 DNA is TGTGCCAGCAGTGTACAGGGGGCGGACACCGGGGAGCTGTTTTTT.

The rearrangement uses TRBV28 and TRBJ2-5; 7 positions agree with TRBD1. CDR1 is MDHEN and CDR2 is SYDVKM in the germline V gene. This CDR3 has 14 residues. With V trimmed by 4 bases and J by 4 bases, 6 bases remained unmatched. The CDR3, as DNA: TGTGCCAGCAGTTCCACGACAGGGCGAGAGACCCAGTACTTC. Its protein product is CASSSTTGRETQYF.

In regard to this clone: Other DNA sequences in the same sample also yield this CDR3. This chain uses TRBV7-9 with TRBJ1-1; D remains ambiguous. Trimming shortened V by 1 base and J by 1 base, and 7 bases separated the two germline ends. CDR3 length: 14 residues. Germline V gene data show CDR1 as SEHNR and CDR2 as FQNEAQ (reference sequence). Written as DNA, the CDR3 is TGTGCCAGCAGCTTAGGAGGTGGGAACACTGAAGCTTTCTTT. Protein: CASSLGGGNTEAFF.

The rearrangement joins TRBV9 to TRBJ1-5; 7 bases map to TRBD1. CDR1 is SGDLS, CDR2 YYNGEE, per germline. V trimming: 4 bases; J trimming: 4 bases; junction bases outside the gene matches: 8. The CDR3 sequence is 15 residues long. The DNA of the CDR3 is TGTGCCAGCAGCCCCCCGGGACAGATAAATCAGCCCCAGCATTTT. Translating it yields CASSPPGQINQPQHF.

The chain links TRBV5-1 to TRBJ2-7, with a weak D call TRBD1 (6 bases). Trimming removed 4 bases from V and 2 bases from J, with 10 bases in between. Germline CDR1 reads SGHRS; CDR2 reads YFSETQ. The CDR3 consists of 13 residues. This CDR3 is CASSRQDPYEQYF. In nucleotides, the CDR3 is TGCGCCAGCAGCCGACAGGACCCCTACGAGCAGTACTTC.

V is TRBV29-1 and J is TRBJ1-5, with unresolved D. V was pared by 6 bases and J by 5 bases, with 17 bases between. This CDR3 contains 14 residues. CDR1 SQVTM and CDR2 ANQGSEA come from the germline V gene. CDR3 nucleotides: TGCAGCGTCGCAGAGGGAGGGATCGATCAGCCCCAGCATTTT. Residues: CSVAEGGIDQPQHF. The full variable domain, with the rest looked up from reference TRBV29-1 and TRBJ1-5, is SAVISQKPSRDICQRGTSLTIQCQVDSQVTMMFWYRQQPGQSLTLIATANQGSEATYESGFVIDKFPISRPNLTFSTLTVSNMSPEDSSIYLCSVAEGGIDQPQHFGDGTRLSIL.